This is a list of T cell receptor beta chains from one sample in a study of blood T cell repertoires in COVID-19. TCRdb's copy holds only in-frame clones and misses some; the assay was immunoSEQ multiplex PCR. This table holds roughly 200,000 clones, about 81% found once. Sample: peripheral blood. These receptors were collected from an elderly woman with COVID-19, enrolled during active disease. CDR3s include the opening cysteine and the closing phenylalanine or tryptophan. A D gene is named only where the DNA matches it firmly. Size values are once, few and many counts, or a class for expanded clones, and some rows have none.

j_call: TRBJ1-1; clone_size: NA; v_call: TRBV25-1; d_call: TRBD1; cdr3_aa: CASSLQGTEAFF; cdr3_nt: TGTGCCAGCAGTTTACAGGGGACTGAAGCTTTCTTT
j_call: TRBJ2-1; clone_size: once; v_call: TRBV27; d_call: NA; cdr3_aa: CASSSTASYNEQFF; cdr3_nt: TGTGCCAGCAGTTCGACAGCTAGTTACAATGAGCAGTTCTTC
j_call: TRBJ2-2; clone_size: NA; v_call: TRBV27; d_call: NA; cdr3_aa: CASSSFGEAGELFF; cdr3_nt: TGTGCCAGCAGCTCTTTCGGGGAGGCCGGGGAGCTGTTTTTT
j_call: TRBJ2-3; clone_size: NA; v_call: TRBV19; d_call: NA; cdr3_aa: CASGWGVYAQYF; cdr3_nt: TGTGCCAGTGGATGGGGGGTATATGCGCAGTATTTT
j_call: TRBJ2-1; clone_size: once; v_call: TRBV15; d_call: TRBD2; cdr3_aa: CATSRDLRRTSGYNEQFF; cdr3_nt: TGTGCCACCAGCAGAGATCTACGGAGGACTAGCGGGTACAATGAGCAGTTCTTC
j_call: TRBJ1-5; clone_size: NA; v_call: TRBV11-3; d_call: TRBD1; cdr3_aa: CASSYRDRASNQPQHF; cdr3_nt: TGTGCCAGCAGCTACCGGGACAGAGCAAGCAATCAGCCCCAGCATTTT
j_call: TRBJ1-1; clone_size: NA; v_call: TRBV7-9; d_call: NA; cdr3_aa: CASSSLGGETEAFF; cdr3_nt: TGTGCCAGCAGCTCATTAGGCGGTGAGACTGAAGCTTTCTTT
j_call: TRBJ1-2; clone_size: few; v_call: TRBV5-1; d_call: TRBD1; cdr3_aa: CASSLGQGAYGYTF; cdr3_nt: TGCGCCAGCAGCTTGGGGCAGGGGGCCTATGGCTACACCTTC
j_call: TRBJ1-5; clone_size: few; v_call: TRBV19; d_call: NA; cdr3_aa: CASRRDTSRRNQPQHF; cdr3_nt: TGTGCCAGTAGGAGGGACACTTCCAGGAGGAATCAGCCCCAGCATTTT
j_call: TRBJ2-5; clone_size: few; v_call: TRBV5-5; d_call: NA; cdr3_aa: CASSHDRRQETQYF; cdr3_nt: TGTGCCAGCAGCCATGACAGGCGACAAGAGACCCAGTACTTC
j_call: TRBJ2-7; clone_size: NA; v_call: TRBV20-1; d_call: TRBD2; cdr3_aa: CSASRLGREGYEQYF; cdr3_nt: TGCAGTGCTAGTCGGTTGGGGCGGGAGGGCTACGAGCAGTACTTC
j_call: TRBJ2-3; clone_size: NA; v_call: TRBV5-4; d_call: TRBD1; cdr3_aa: CASSLTGGGIDTQYF; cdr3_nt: TGTGCCAGCAGCCTAACAGGGGGCGGGATAGATACGCAGTATTTT
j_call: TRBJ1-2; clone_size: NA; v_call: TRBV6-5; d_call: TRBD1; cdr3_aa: CASSSPGTGDGYTF; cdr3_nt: TGTGCCAGCAGTAGCCCCGGGACAGGGGACGGCTACACCTTC
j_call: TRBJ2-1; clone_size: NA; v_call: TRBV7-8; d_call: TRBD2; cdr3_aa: CASSSLASGANNEQFF; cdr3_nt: TGTGCCAGCAGCTCATTGGCTAGCGGAGCGAACAATGAGCAGTTCTTC
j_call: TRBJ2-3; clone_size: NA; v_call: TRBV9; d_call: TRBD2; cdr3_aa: CASSALLATGTDTQYF; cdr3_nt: TGTGCCAGCAGCGCCCTACTAGCGACGGGCACAGATACGCAGTATTTT
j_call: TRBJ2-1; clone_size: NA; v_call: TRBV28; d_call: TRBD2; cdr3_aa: CASSPRSWTSGSEQFF; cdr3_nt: TGTGCCAGCAGTCCGCGGAGCTGGACTAGCGGGTCGGAGCAGTTCTTC
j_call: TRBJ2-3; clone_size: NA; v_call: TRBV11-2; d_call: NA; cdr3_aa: CASSSLGRTDTQYF; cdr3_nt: TGTGCCAGCAGCTCCCTTGGGCGCACAGATACGCAGTATTTT
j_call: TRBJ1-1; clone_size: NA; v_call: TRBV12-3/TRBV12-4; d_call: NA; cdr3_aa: CASTLGGWAEAFF; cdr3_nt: TGTGCCAGCACCCTCGGGGGGTGGGCTGAAGCTTTCTTT
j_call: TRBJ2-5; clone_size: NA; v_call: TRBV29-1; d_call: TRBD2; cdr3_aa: CSVEGGRAGETQYF; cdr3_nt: TGCAGCGTTGAAGGCGGGAGGGCCGGGGAGACCCAGTACTTC
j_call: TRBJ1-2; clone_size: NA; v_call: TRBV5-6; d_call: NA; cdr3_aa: CASSQGLFYGYTF; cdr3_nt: TGTGCCAGCAGCCAGGGACTGTTCTATGGCTACACCTTC
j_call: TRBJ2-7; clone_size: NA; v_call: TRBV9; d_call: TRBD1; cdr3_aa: CASSVGVRRQGGYEQYF; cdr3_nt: TGTGCCAGCAGCGTTGGGGTACGGCGACAGGGGGGCTACGAGCAGTACTTC
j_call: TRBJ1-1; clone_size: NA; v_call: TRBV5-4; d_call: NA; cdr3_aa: CASSIPPGTNYTEAFF; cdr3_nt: TGTGCCAGCAGCATCCCCCCGGGGACAAATTACACTGAAGCTTTCTTT
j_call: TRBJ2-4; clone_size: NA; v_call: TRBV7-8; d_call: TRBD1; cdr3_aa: CASSLQGQKNIQYF; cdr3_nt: TGTGCCAGCAGCTTGCAGGGACAGAAAAACATTCAGTACTTC
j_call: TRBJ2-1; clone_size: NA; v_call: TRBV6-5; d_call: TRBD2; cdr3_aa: CASSRTSGSGDEQFF; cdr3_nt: TGTGCCAGCAGTCGGACTAGCGGGAGTGGGGATGAGCAGTTCTTC